This paragraph covers one TCR beta chain sequence. The germline CDR1 and CDR2 sequences are PRHDT and FYEKMQ (reference sequence). Losses at the gene ends were 3 bases for V and 1 base for J; bases not matched to a gene: 1. The CDR3 is made up of 14 amino acids. PCR used 60 Vbeta primers and 13 Jbeta primers. Some clones are missing from TCRdb's copy, which holds only in-frame ones; the method was immunoSEQ multiplex PCR. This repertoire shows about 93,000 clones, over 65% found once; its top ten account for 3% to 4%. The data belong to a study of cytomegalovirus exposure and HLA in healthy donors. This chain uses TRBV13 with TRBJ2-3; 7 bases line up with TRBD1. This clonotype was obtained from a man aged 50-60 years in good health and CMV-seronegative. The sample comprised PBMCs. Here the CDR3 reads CASSLGQRTDTQYF. In nucleotides, the CDR3 is TGTGCCAGCAGCTTGGGACAGCGCACAGATACGCAGTATTTT.